The clone carrying this T cell receptor (beta chain) came up many times. The antigen is undetermined. The entry originates in a study of CD8 T cells in ankylosing spondylitis. Overall study results and limits: Some of the motif variants had earlier been found in reactive arthritis patients' fluid and blood. Researchers reportedly found disease-linked clones significantly enriched in matched ankylosing spondylitis synovial fluid.

V lost 1 base, J lost 9 bases, and 13 bases lay in between. This CDR3 spans 13 amino acids. Germline V gene data show CDR1 as SQVTM and CDR2 as ANQGSEA. As the method for making TCR beta libraries, quantitative 5'-RACE with molecular barcodes was used. TCRdb recomputed calls from the 5' RACE reads with MiXCR, one row per CDR3 protein. The sample has about 240,000 distinct CDR3 sequences, roughly 10% seen once. This sequence originates from a male donor with ankylosing spondylitis or in good health (not recorded which). The rearrangement uses TRBV29-1 and TRBJ2-1; possible D gene TRBD2, 5 bases. The sample was blood, either unsorted or a sorted T cell fraction (not recorded which). The CDR3 region has the DNA TGCAGCGTTGAAGGGTTGGTTGGGAGTGAGCAGTTCTTC. Its protein product is CSVEGLVGSEQFF.